The rows below give T cell receptor beta chains drawn from one sample of a study of T cell repertoires in cytomegalovirus infection. TCRdb redid the calling of the reads with MiXCR, one entry per CDR3 protein. Counted here are approximately 910,000 distinct CDR3 sequences, about 33% occurring once; the ten biggest clones make up about an eighth. These receptors' targets are unknown. The sequencing here drew on cultured CD8+ T cells from PBMCs, taken from culture after CMV antigen stimulation. These receptors were taken from a human donor in good health (CMV status not recorded). Some clones in this sample may be carry-over from other donors' samples. Both conserved end residues are part of each CDR3. A D gene is named only where the DNA matches it firmly. Expanded clones get a size class; other rows say once, few or many, or leave the size out.

abundance	j_gene	v_gene	d_gene	CDR3aa	CDR3nt
.	TRBJ2-1	TRBV6-2/TRBV6-3	TRBD1	CATDRGSYNEQFF	TGTGCCACCGACAGGGGCTCCTACAATGAGCAGTTCTTC
few	TRBJ2-7	TRBV6-2/TRBV6-3	.	CASSPDTSSYEQYF	TGTGCCAGCAGCCCGGACACCTCCTCCTACGAGCAGTACTTC
.	TRBJ2-6	TRBV3-1	.	CASSQVVSTARGTGANVLTF	TGTGCCAGCAGCCAAGTCGTTTCAACAGCCAGGGGTACTGGGGCCAACGTCCTGACTTTC
many	TRBJ1-1	TRBV6-5	.	CASSSTAMYTEAFF	TGTGCCAGCAGTTCGACGGCCATGTACACTGAAGCTTTCTTT
.	TRBJ1-1	TRBV7-6	.	CASRGEGVTEAFF	TGTGCCAGCAGAGGGGAAGGAGTCACTGAAGCTTTCTTT
.	TRBJ2-6	TRBV9	.	CASSVFGGPSGANVLTF	TGTGCCAGCAGCGTATTTGGAGGGCCCTCTGGGGCCAACGTCCTGACTTTC
.	TRBJ1-1	TRBV7-9	.	CASGAGTEAFF	TGTGCCAGCGGGGCGGGCACTGAAGCTTTCTTT
few	TRBJ2-3	TRBV9	.	CASSGPPRSTDTQYF	TGTGCCAGCAGCGGACCCCCCAGAAGCACAGATACGCAGTATTTT
few	TRBJ2-5	TRBV4-3	.	CASSQDMAGQETQYF	TGCGCCAGCAGCCAAGATATGGCGGGTCAAGAGACCCAGTACTTC
.	TRBJ2-7	TRBV6-6	.	CASSYSSTVYEQYF	TGTGCCAGCAGTTACTCGTCTACAGTCTACGAGCAGTACTTC
.	TRBJ2-7	TRBV6-2/TRBV6-3	.	CASSPILRNLHYEQYF	TGTGCCAGCAGTCCTATTCTAAGGAACCTCCACTACGAGCAGTACTTC
few	TRBJ2-1	TRBV6-6	TRBD1	CASSSWDRGKDNEQFF	TGTGCCAGCAGTTCATGGGACAGGGGTAAGGACAATGAGCAGTTCTTC
many	TRBJ2-1	TRBV7-6	TRBD1	CASSSRDRVNEQFF	TGTGCCAGCAGCTCCCGGGACAGGGTCAATGAGCAGTTCTTC
.	TRBJ2-7	TRBV6-5	.	CASSYGGLYEEYF	TGTGCCAGCAGTTACGGGGGGCTGTATGAGGAGTACTTC
.	TRBJ2-1	TRBV11-3	TRBD1	CASTPGQGDNEQFF	TGTGCCAGCACCCCGGGACAGGGAGACAATGAGCAGTTCTTC
many	TRBJ2-3	TRBV7-2	.	CASSVYADTQYF	TGTGCCAGCAGCGTCTACGCAGATACGCAGTATTTT
many	TRBJ2-3	TRBV7-6	TRBD2	CASSLAAGVDSTDTQYF	TGTGCCAGCAGCTTAGCGGCGGGGGTAGATAGCACAGATACGCAGTATTTT
.	TRBJ1-6	TRBV6-5	TRBD1	CASSYSQTDRVHSPFHF	TGTGCCAGCAGTTACTCCCAAACCGACAGGGTACATTCACCCTTCCACTTT
.	TRBJ1-1	TRBV20-1	TRBD1	CSATTQGAAFF	TGCAGTGCTACGACCCAGGGGGCAGCTTTCTTT
.	TRBJ2-7	TRBV7-4	.	CASSVDRSYEQYF	TGTGCCAGCAGCGTGGACAGAAGCTACGAGCAGTACTTC
few	TRBJ2-7	TRBV4-1	.	CASSQGEETYEQYF	TGCGCCAGCAGCCAAGGAGAAGAAACCTACGAGCAGTACTTC
few	TRBJ1-4	TRBV12-3/TRBV12-4	.	CASSLGGAREKLFF	TGTGCCAGCAGTTTGGGGGGGGCAAGGGAAAAACTGTTTTTT
.	TRBJ2-3	TRBV11-2	.	CASSWRGRWADTQYF	TGTGCCAGCAGCTGGAGGGGGCGCTGGGCAGATACGCAGTATTTT
few	TRBJ1-4	TRBV27	TRBD1	CASRPRTGLEKLFF	TGTGCCAGCAGACCGCGGACAGGGTTGGAAAAACTGTTTTTT
.	TRBJ2-3	TRBV4-3	.	CASSQGVIPTDTQYF	TGCGCCAGCAGCCAAGGAGTCATTCCCACAGATACGCAGTATTTT
few	TRBJ2-1	TRBV6-2/TRBV6-3	.	CASSYSVDKGFDEQFF	TGTGCCAGCAGTTACTCGGTCGACAAAGGCTTCGATGAGCAGTTCTTC
.	TRBJ2-3	TRBV11-2	TRBD2	CASSLFLAGASTDTQYF	TGTGCCAGCAGCTTATTCCTAGCGGGGGCCAGCACAGATACGCAGTATTTT
few	TRBJ2-2	TRBV6-5	.	CAVPYLSNTGELFF	TGTGCCGTTCCGTATCTCTCGAACACCGGGGAGCTGTTTTTT
many	TRBJ1-1	TRBV12-3/TRBV12-4	.	CASSNSGNTEAFF	TGTGCCAGCAGTAACAGCGGAAACACTGAAGCTTTCTTT
many	TRBJ1-1	TRBV27	.	CASSLDSNTEAFF	TGTGCCAGCAGCTTAGATTCGAACACTGAAGCTTTCTTT
few	TRBJ1-1	TRBV6-1	.	CASSGGIWTVNTEAFF	TGTGCCAGCAGTGGGGGTATCTGGACAGTTAACACTGAAGCTTTCTTT
once	TRBJ1-1	TRBV20-1	.	CSARDKARANTEAFF	TGCAGTGCTAGAGATAAGGCCAGGGCGAACACTGAAGCTTTCTTT
.	TRBJ1-5	TRBV27	.	CASSLDSGDQPQHF	TGTGCCAGCAGTTTGGACAGTGGGGATCAGCCCCAGCATTTT
few	TRBJ1-1	TRBV15	.	CATERRNTKNTEAFF	TGTGCCACCGAAAGACGAAACACAAAGAACACTGAAGCTTTCTTT
few	TRBJ1-2	TRBV7-9	.	CASQGGNGYTF	TGTGCCAGCCAGGGAGGGAATGGCTACACCTTC
.	TRBJ1-3	TRBV7-2	.	CASSFNRDIYSGNTIYF	TGTGCCAGCAGCTTCAACCGGGACATCTACTCTGGAAACACCATATATTTT
few	TRBJ2-1	TRBV6-5	.	CASSYLMANEQFF	TGTGCCAGCAGTTACCTAATGGCCAATGAGCAGTTCTTC
few	TRBJ2-5	TRBV24-1	.	CATSEGDGYQETQYF	TGTGCCACCAGTGAGGGGGACGGGTACCAAGAGACCCAGTACTTC
many	TRBJ2-1	TRBV7-2	TRBD2	CASSLGSGEHNEQFF	TGTGCCAGCAGCTTGGGGAGCGGGGAACACAATGAGCAGTTCTTC
.	TRBJ2-2	TRBV4-1	TRBD1	CASSQGTGDSGELFF	TGCGCCAGCAGCCAAGGGACAGGGGATTCCGGGGAGCTGTTTTTT
few	TRBJ1-1	TRBV9	.	CASSGRGALNTEAFF	TGTGCCAGCAGCGGCAGAGGGGCTCTGAACACTGAAGCTTTCTTT
few	TRBJ1-1	TRBV29-1	.	CSVPGANTEAFF	TGCAGCGTTCCGGGGGCGAACACTGAAGCTTTCTTT
.	TRBJ1-5	TRBV19	TRBD1	CASSLTVTGFNQPQHF	TGTGCCAGTAGTCTTACGGTGACAGGGTTCAATCAGCCCCAGCATTTT
once	TRBJ2-1	TRBV3-1	TRBD2	CASSQDLSSGGDEQFF	TGTGCCAGCAGCCAAGATCTCTCAAGCGGGGGCGATGAGCAGTTCTTC
once	TRBJ2-3	TRBV5-6	.	CASSFGGAWTDTQYF	TGTGCCAGCAGCTTTGGGGGGGCCTGGACAGATACGCAGTATTTT
few	TRBJ2-6	TRBV7-9	.	CASSLSPPSEGNSGANVLTF	TGTGCCAGCAGCTTAAGTCCCCCGTCTGAGGGAAACTCTGGGGCCAACGTCCTGACTTTC
.	TRBJ2-1	TRBV12-3/TRBV12-4	TRBD1	CVSSWGTALYNEQFF	TGTGTCAGCAGTTGGGGGACAGCCCTCTACAATGAGCAGTTCTTC
.	TRBJ1-3	TRBV7-9	.	CASSLDFKGSRGNTIYF	TGTGCCAGCAGCTTAGATTTTAAGGGCTCGAGAGGAAACACCATATATTTT
many	TRBJ2-1	TRBV12-3/TRBV12-4	TRBD1	CASSPGQGNEQFF	TGTGCCAGCAGCCCCGGACAGGGCAATGAGCAGTTCTTC
few	TRBJ2-6	TRBV10-3	TRBD1	CAISVTGISSGANVLTF	TGTGCCATCAGTGTGACAGGGATCAGCTCTGGGGCCAACGTCCTGACTTTC
few	TRBJ2-6	TRBV6-2/TRBV6-3	TRBD1	CASSYPKSTGTASPGANVLTF	TGTGCCAGCAGTTATCCAAAGTCGACGGGGACAGCAAGTCCTGGGGCCAACGTCCTGACTTTC
few	TRBJ1-1	TRBV4-1	.	CASSPYTGTSEAFF	TGCGCCAGCAGCCCCTATACAGGGACGTCTGAAGCTTTCTTT
.	TRBJ2-7	TRBV19	.	CASSIDPQPHEQYF	TGTGCCAGTAGTATCGACCCACAACCTCACGAGCAGTACTTC